This TCR beta chain is drawn from a study of blood T cell repertoires in COVID-19. At the level of the study: Sites across the United States, Italy and Spain contributed samples from acute and convalescent COVID-19.

Germline V CDR1 and CDR2: SGDLS, YYNGEE. The CDR3 sequence is 15 residues long. Deletions cut 0 bases from V and 1 base from J, with 10 bases between. TCRdb's copy holds only in-frame clones and misses some; the assay was immunoSEQ multiplex PCR. The data show about 330,000 clones, more than 85% seen once. In terms of age and location, participants ranged from roughly 18 to 95 years and lived in about 25 US areas. Participants' reported clinical history set cohort assignment. The sequenced sample consisted of PBMCs or T cells enriched from blood (not recorded which). The chain recombines TRBV9 with TRBJ2-5; the D gene is possibly TRBD1 (6 bases). The sequence derives from a woman under 40 who had recovered from COVID-19. The DNA for the CDR3 is TGTGCCAGCAGCGTAGGTGGCAGGGGCCAAGAGACCCAGTACTTC. Residues: CASSVGGRGQETQYF.